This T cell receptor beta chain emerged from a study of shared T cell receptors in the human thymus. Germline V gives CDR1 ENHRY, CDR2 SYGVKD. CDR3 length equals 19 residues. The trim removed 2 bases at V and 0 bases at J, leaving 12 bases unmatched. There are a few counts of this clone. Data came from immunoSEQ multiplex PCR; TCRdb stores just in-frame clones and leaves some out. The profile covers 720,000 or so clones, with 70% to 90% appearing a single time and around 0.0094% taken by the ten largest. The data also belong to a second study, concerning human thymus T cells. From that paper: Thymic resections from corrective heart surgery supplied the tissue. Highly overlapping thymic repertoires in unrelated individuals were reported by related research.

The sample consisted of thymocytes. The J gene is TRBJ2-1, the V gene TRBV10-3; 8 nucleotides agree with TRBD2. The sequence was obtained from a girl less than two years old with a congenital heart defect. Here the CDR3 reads CAISEPPPAGESSYNEQFF. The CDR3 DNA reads TGTGCCATCAGTGAGCCCCCCCCAGCGGGGGAAAGCTCCTACAATGAGCAGTTCTTC.